Listed below are T cell receptor beta chains from one sample, sequenced in a study of T cells in Graves' hyperthyroidism and ophthalmopathy. TCRdb ran MiXCR on the multiplex PCR reads and lists one entry per CDR3 protein. Among approximately 610,000 distinct CDR3 sequences listed, roughly 14% were seen once. Sequences were obtained from blood. The source of these receptors is a woman in her 40s with Graves' ophthalmopathy. The CDR3 runs from the conserved cysteine through the conserved F or W. Each record gives: J gene, CDR3 length, D gene, V gene, clone size, CDR3 DNA, CDR3 protein. The D gene is left open where the match is weak. Clone size is not always given. Where it is, it says once, few, many or a class for expanded clones.

TRBJ2-4 16 TRBD2 TRBV2 many TGTGCCAGCAGTTTTGGACTAGCGGGAGCAGGAAACATTCAGTACTTC CASSFGLAGAGNIQYF
TRBJ2-2 17 TRBD1 TRBV10-1 few TGCGCCAGCAGTCTTAATGTGGGACAGGGATCCACCGGGGAGCTGTTTTTT CASSLNVGQGSTGELFF
TRBJ1-5 15 TRBD1 TRBV19 - TGTGCCAGTAGTATACCCGGGACAGGGGTTTTGCCCCAGCATTTT CASSIPGTGVLPQHF
TRBJ1-5 15 - TRBV27 many TGTGCCAGCAGTTTATACGGGATAGGCAATCAGCCCCAGCATTTT CASSLYGIGNQPQHF
TRBJ2-7 15 - TRBV5-1 few TGCGCCAGCAGCGCTAGCCCCCAGAGCTCCTACGAGCAGTACTTC CASSASPQSSYEQYF
TRBJ2-7 16 - TRBV6-2/TRBV6-3 few TGTGCCAGCAGTTACTCCCAAGAACGGGACTTCTACGAGCAGTACTTC CASSYSQERDFYEQYF
TRBJ1-2 15 - TRBV2 many TGTGCCAGCGCGGGGGGGCTCCCAGATCACTATGGCTACACCTTC CASAGGLPDHYGYTF
TRBJ1-5 13 TRBD1 TRBV7-8 - TGTGCCAGCAGCTTAGGGGCCGGGACAGGGTATCATTTT CASSLGAGTGYHF
TRBJ1-1 13 - TRBV6-2/TRBV6-3 once TGTGCCAGCGGTTATACGACAGGCACTGAAGCTTTCTTT CASGYTTGTEAFF
TRBJ2-7 15 TRBD2 TRBV6-5 many TGTGCCAGCAGTTACCTGTCGGGAGGTGATGGCGAGCAGTACTTC CASSYLSGGDGEQYF
TRBJ2-7 13 TRBD2 TRBV11-2 many TGTGCCAGCAGCCCGGGACTAGATCTCGAGCAGTACTTC CASSPGLDLEQYF
TRBJ2-7 13 - TRBV6-1 many TGTGCCAGCAGTGAAGGCGGGACGTACGAGCAGTACTTC CASSEGGTYEQYF
TRBJ1-2 15 TRBD1 TRBV4-3 - TGCGCCAGCAGCCAACGAAGGACAGGGGAATATGGCTACACCTTC CASSQRRTGEYGYTF
TRBJ2-2 16 TRBD2 TRBV5-4 many TGTGCCAGCAGGCCCGGGACTAGCGGAACCCAGGGGGAGCTGTTTTTT CASRPGTSGTQGELFF
TRBJ1-2 14 - TRBV6-5 - TGTGCCAGCAGTTACCGGCAGGTCAACTATGGCTACACCTTC CASSYRQVNYGYTF
TRBJ1-5 13 TRBD1 TRBV19 - TGTGCCAGTAACCCAGGGGGCCCTCAGCCCCAGCATTTT CASNPGGPQPQHF
TRBJ1-1 15 - TRBV27 many TGTGCCAGCAGTTTGACAGGTACAAGCCACACTGAAGCTTTCTTT CASSLTGTSHTEAFF
TRBJ2-5 14 TRBD1 TRBV7-3 many TGTGCCAGCAGCCCCGGGACAGCTGTACAGACCCAGTACTTC CASSPGTAVQTQYF
TRBJ1-2 14 TRBD1 TRBV28 many TGTGCCAGCAGTTCCGGACAGGATAACTATGGCTACACCTTC CASSSGQDNYGYTF
TRBJ2-3 20 TRBD2 TRBV19 many TGTGCCAGTAGTATAGATCAGGGCCCGGCACTAGCGGGAGAGCTGGATACGCAGTATTTT CASSIDQGPALAGELDTQYF
TRBJ2-1 13 - TRBV7-9 many TGTGCCAGCAGCTTGGGCCGCCAAGGAAATCAGTTCTTC CASSLGRQGNQFF
TRBJ2-7 16 TRBD2 TRBV12-3/TRBV12-4 many TGTGCCAGCAAAGGCCCCCATAGCGGGAGGCTCTACGAGCAGTACTTC CASKGPHSGRLYEQYF
TRBJ2-1 14 - TRBV6-5 many TGTGCCAGCAGTTACCGCGAACGGCGGGATGAGCAGTTCTTC CASSYRERRDEQFF
TRBJ2-4 15 - TRBV2 many TGTGCCAGCAGTGAAGGGGGGTTTGACAAAAACATTCAGTACTTC CASSEGGFDKNIQYF
TRBJ2-7 11 - TRBV10-3 - TGTGCCACCGCGGATCAGTACGAGCAGTACTTC CATADQYEQYF
TRBJ1-6 15 TRBD1 TRBV30 - TGTGCCTGGAGAAGTTTGGGACAGGGGCATTCACCCCTCCACTTT CAWRSLGQGHSPLHF
TRBJ1-5 16 - TRBV20-1 many TGCAGTGCTAGAGGGGCCGGCTCAGCCGCTAATCAGCCCCAGCATTTT CSARGAGSAANQPQHF
TRBJ1-2 14 - TRBV28 many TGTGCCAGCAGTCCTCAGGGCCGGGGCTATGGCTACACCTTC CASSPQGRGYGYTF
TRBJ1-1 11 - TRBV7-9 - TGTGCCAGCAGCTCCGGCGGGGTGGCTTTCTTT CASSSGGVAFF
TRBJ1-1 14 - TRBV18 many TGTGCCAGCTCACCCTTGAATGACAACACTGAAGCTTTCTTT CASSPLNDNTEAFF
TRBJ2-2 14 TRBD2 TRBV15 - TGTGCCACCAGCAGAGGGGGGGGGGCCGGGGAGCTGTTTTTT CATSRGGGAGELFF
TRBJ1-1 14 - TRBV20-1 many TGCAGTGCCACTACCGGGAATCTGAACACTGAAGCTTTCTTT CSATTGNLNTEAFF
TRBJ2-5 11 - TRBV2 many TGTGCCAGCCAGGAGCGGGAGACCCAGTACTTC CASQERETQYF
TRBJ2-5 16 TRBD2 TRBV29-1 many TGCAGCGTTGCCGGACTAGCGGGAGTTTATGGAGAGACCCAGTACTTC CSVAGLAGVYGETQYF
TRBJ1-1 13 - TRBV6-2/TRBV6-3 many TGTGCCAGCAGTTACATGACAATCACTGAAGCTTTCTTT CASSYMTITEAFF
TRBJ2-2 16 - TRBV12-3/TRBV12-4 many TGTGCCAGCAGTTTCATCCAGGGAGGCTACACCGGGGAGCTGTTTTTT CASSFIQGGYTGELFF
TRBJ2-7 15 TRBD2 TRBV9 many TGTGCCAGCAGCGTGGAGCGGGAGCCCATCTACGAGCAGTACTTC CASSVEREPIYEQYF
TRBJ1-5 14 - TRBV6-5 many TGTGCCAGCAGCTCCCTGGGGGGAGGACAGCCCCAGCATTTT CASSSLGGGQPQHF
TRBJ2-7 16 - TRBV11-2 many TGTGCCAGCAGCTTTGGAAAGAGGACTCAGAACGACGAGCAGTACTTC CASSFGKRTQNDEQYF
TRBJ2-2 17 TRBD1 TRBV5-1 - TGCGCCAGCAGCTCGTACCGGGACAGGGCATCAACCGGGGAGCTGTTTTTT CASSSYRDRASTGELFF
TRBJ2-7 13 TRBD2 TRBV6-1 many TGTGCCAGCAGGCTAGCGGGAGACCACGAGCAGTACTTC CASRLAGDHEQYF